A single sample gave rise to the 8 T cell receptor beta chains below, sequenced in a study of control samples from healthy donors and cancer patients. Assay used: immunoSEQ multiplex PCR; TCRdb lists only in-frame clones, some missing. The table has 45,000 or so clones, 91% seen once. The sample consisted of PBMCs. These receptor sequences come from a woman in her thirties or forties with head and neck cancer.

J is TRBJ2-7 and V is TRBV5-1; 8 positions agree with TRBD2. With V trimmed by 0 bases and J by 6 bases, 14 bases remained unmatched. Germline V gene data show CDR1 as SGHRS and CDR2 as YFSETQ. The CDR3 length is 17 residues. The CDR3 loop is CASSLDPTLAELGEQYF. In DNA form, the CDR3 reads TGCGCCAGCAGCTTGGACCCCACACTAGCGGAGCTAGGCGAGCAGTACTTC.

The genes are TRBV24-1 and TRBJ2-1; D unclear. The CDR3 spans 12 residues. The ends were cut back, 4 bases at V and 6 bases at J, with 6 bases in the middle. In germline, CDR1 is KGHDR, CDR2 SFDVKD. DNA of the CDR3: TGTGCCACCAGTGACCCTCTCAATGAGCAGTTCTTC. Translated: CATSDPLNEQFF.

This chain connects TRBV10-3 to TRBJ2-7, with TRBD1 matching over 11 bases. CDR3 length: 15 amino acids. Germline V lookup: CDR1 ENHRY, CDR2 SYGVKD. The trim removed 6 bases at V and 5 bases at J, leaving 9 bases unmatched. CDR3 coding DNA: TGTGCCATCAGAGAAAGGGGACAGGGGGTCAACGAGCAGTACTTC. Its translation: CAIRERGQGVNEQYF.

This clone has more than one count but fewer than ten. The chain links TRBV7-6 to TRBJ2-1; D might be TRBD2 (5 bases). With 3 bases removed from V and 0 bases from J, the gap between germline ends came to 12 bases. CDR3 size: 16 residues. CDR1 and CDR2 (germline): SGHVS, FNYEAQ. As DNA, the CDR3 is TGTGCCAGCAGCTTTCAGGCGGGTGGCTCCTACAATGAGCAGTTCTTC. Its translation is CASSFQAGGSYNEQFF.

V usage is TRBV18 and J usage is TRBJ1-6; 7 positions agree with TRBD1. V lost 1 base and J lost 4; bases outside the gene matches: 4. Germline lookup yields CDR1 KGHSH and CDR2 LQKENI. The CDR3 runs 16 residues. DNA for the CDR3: TGTGCCAGCTCACCACAGGGGGCTGGATATAATTCACCCCTCCACTTT. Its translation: CASSPQGAGYNSPLHF.

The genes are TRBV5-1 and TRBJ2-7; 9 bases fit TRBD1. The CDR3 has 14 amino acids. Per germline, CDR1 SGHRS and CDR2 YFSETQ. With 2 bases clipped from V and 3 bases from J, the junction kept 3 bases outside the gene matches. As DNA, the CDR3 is TGCGCCAGCAGCTTCGACAGGGGGATCTACGAGCAGTACTTC. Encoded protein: CASSFDRGIYEQYF.

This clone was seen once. DNA of the CDR3: TGTGCCAGCAGCCAGGACTATAGCTCCTACAATGAGCAGTTCTTC. It encodes CASSQDYSSYNEQFF. V is TRBV3-1 (or the pseudogene TRBV3-2) and J is TRBJ2-1, with D possibly matching TRBD2 (6 bases). This CDR3 comprises 15 residues. Germline V gives CDR1 LGHDT, CDR2 YNNKEL (reference sequence). Trimming cost V 3 bases and J 0 bases, with 9 bases left between them.

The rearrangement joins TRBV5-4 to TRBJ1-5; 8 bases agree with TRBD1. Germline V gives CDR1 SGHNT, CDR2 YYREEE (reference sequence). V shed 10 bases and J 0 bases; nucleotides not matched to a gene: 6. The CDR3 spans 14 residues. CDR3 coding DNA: TGTGCCCATGGACAGGGATATAGCAATCAGCCCCAGCATTTT. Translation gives CAHGQGYSNQPQHF.